One sample yielded the 2 T cell receptor beta chains listed below, sequenced in a study of blood T cell repertoires in COVID-19. Sequenced by immunoSEQ multiplex PCR; TCRdb stores in-frame clones only, minus some. Of a few hundred thousand clones in the sample, roughly 85% are singletons; the top ten hold roughly 5.3%. Sequenced sample: peripheral blood. The receptor source for this set is a man aged 50 or older with active or convalescent COVID-19.

The chain employs TRBV18 and TRBJ1-5; no clear D. Germline V CDR1 and CDR2: KGHSH, LQKENI. The germline V and J ends were trimmed by 1 base and 0 bases, with 7 bases remaining between them. CDR3 length equals 15 residues. DNA for the CDR3: TGTGCCAGCTCACCACAACACTATAGCAATCAGCCCCAGCATTTT. Its protein is CASSPQHYSNQPQHF.

The V gene is TRBV9, the J gene TRBJ2-2; D is possibly TRBD1 (6 bases). The CDR3 spans 17 residues. Between the trimmed V and J ends, which lost 2 bases and 8 bases, there was a span of 22 bases. Germline CDR1 SGDLS, CDR2 YYNGEE. This chain's CDR3 is CASSVSREPGDRGELFF. Here the CDR3 DNA reads TGTGCCAGCAGCGTCTCTCGGGAACCAGGGGATAGGGGGGAGCTGTTTTTT.